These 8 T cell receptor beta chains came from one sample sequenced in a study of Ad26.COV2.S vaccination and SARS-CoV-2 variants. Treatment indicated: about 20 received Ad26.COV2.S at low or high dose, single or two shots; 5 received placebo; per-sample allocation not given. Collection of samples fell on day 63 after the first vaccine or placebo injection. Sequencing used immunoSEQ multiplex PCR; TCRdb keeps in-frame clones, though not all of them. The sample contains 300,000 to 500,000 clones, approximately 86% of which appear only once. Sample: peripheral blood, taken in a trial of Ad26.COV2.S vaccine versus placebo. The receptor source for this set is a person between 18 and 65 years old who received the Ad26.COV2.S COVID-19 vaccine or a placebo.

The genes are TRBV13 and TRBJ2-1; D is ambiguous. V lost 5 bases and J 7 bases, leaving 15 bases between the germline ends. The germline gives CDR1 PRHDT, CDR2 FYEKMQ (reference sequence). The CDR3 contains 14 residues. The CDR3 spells CASSPDSPRNEQFF. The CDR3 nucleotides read TGTGCCAGCAGCCCAGACTCCCCTCGGAATGAGCAGTTCTTC.

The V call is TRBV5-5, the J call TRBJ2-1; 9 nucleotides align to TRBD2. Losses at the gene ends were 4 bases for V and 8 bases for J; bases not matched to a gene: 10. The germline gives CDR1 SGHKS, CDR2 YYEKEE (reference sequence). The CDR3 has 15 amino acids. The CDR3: CASSKAGTSFDEQFF. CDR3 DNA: TGTGCCAGCAGCAAGGCCGGGACTAGCTTCGATGAGCAGTTCTTC.

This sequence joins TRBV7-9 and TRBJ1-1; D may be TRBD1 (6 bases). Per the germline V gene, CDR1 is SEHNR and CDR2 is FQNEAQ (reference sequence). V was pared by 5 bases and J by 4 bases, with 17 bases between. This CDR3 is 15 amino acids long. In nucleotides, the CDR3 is TGTGCCAGCAGCCCTGGGGGGCAGGGGAGCACTGAAGCTTTCTTT. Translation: CASSPGGQGSTEAFF.

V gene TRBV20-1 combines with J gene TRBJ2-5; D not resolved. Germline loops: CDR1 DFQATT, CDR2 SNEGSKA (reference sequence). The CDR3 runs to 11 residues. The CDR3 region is CSPLMGETQYF. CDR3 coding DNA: TGCAGCCCGCTAATGGGAGAGACCCAGTACTTC.

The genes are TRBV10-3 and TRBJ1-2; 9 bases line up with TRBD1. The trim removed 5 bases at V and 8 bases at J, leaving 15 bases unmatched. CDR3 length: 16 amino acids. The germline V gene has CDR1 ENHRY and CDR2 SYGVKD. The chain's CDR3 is CAISTTEDRGGDGYTF. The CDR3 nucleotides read TGTGCCATCAGTACTACCGAGGACAGGGGAGGCGACGGCTACACCTTC.

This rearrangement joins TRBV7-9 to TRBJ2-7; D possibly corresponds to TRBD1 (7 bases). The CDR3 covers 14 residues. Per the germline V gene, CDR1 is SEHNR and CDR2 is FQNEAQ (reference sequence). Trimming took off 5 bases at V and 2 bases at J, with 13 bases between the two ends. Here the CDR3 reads CASSPGGRPYEQYF. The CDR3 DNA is TGTGCCAGCAGCCCAGGGGGGCGTCCCTACGAGCAGTACTTC.

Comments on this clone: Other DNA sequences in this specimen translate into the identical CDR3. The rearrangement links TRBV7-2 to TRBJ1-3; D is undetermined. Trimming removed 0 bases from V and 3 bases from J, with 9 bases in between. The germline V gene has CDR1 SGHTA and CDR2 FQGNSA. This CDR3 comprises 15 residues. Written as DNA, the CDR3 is TGTGCCAGCAGCTTAGCGGGGAACAGTGGAAACACCATATATTTT. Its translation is CASSLAGNSGNTIYF.

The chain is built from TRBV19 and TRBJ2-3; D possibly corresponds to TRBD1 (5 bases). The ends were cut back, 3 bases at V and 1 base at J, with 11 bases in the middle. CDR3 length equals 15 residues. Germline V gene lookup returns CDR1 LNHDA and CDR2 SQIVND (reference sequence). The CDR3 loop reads CASSILGVGTDTQYF. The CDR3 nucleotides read TGTGCCAGTAGTATCTTAGGGGTAGGCACAGATACGCAGTATTTT.